This T cell receptor beta chain was found in a study of neoadjuvant anti-PD-1 for oral cavity cancer. Method: immunoSEQ multiplex PCR; TCRdb's copy keeps in-frame clones and lacks some. This repertoire shows 70,000 to 95,000 clones, approximately 80% found once; its top ten account for around 3.1%. This CDR3 is 19 amino acids long. The junction had 22 bases not matched to a gene; V was cut back by 7 bases and J by 3 bases. The germline CDR1 and CDR2 sequences are SGHAT and FQNNGV. This clone is a singleton in its sample. Material: PBMCs, obtained before nivolumab (anti-PD-1) treatment. This sequence was found in a person aged 35-79 years with oral cavity squamous cell carcinoma. The rearrangement links TRBV11-2 to TRBJ2-7; 9 nucleotides align to TRBD2. CDR3 nucleotides: TGTGCCAGCACCCGCCCAGAAGGGAGCGGGAGGACACAAATCTACGAGCAGTACTTC. The encoded protein is CASTRPEGSGRTQIYEQYF.